These 29 T cell receptor beta chains came from one sample sequenced in a study of cytomegalovirus exposure and HLA in healthy donors. The PCR had 60 Vbeta and 13 Jbeta primers. The protocol was immunoSEQ multiplex PCR, while the TCRdb copy is restricted to in-frame clones and leaves out a portion. Among over 150,000 clones, 75% to 85% were seen once, and the ten largest hold roughly 1.4%. The sample taken for sequencing was PBMCs. The receptors derive from a girl between 5 and 17 years old in good health and CMV-seropositive.

The chain recombines TRBV7-8 with TRBJ2-2; 7 bases are a match to TRBD1. Trimming removed 2 bases from V and 0 bases from J; junction bases left unmatched: 3. Per the germline V gene, CDR1 is SGHVS and CDR2 is FQNEAQ. CDR3 size: 16 residues. CDR3 bases: TGTGCCAGCAGCTTAAGGACAGGCGCGAACACCGGGGAGCTGTTTTTT. Translation: CASSLRTGANTGELFF.

The CDR3 DNA follows: TGTGCCTGGGGGACAGGGGGCAAATACGAGCAGTACTTC. This codes for CAWGTGGKYEQYF. This rearrangement joins TRBV30 to TRBJ2-7, with 12 bases that match TRBD1. The CDR3 is made up of 13 amino acids. V shed 5 bases, J shed 4 bases, and the junction held 3 bases outside the gene matches. Germline V lookup: CDR1 GTSNPN, CDR2 SVGIG (reference sequence).

The chain carries TRBV7-8 and TRBJ1-2; 7 bases map to TRBD1. Per germline, CDR1 SGHVS and CDR2 FQNEAQ. The CDR3 contains 14 residues. V was clipped by 1 base and J by 4 bases; unmatched bases: 3. The CDR3 DNA reads TGTGCCAGCAGCTTAGTAGAGGGGGCCTATGGCTACACCTTC. Translation gives CASSLVEGAYGYTF.

Notes on this clone: A junction boundary mismatches the germline segment, possibly from a read error. The rearrangement joins TRBV7-9 to TRBJ2-1; 8 bases map to TRBD2. From germline, CDR1 is SEHNR and CDR2 FQNEAQ (reference sequence). The CDR3 consists of 16 residues. CDR3 coding DNA: TGTTCCAGCAGCCTACAAAGCGGGGGCTCCTACAATGAGCAGTTCTTC. It specifies CSSSLQSGGSYNEQFF.

The chain uses TRBV19 and TRBJ2-1; D is possibly TRBD2 (6 bases). V gave up 9 bases and J gave up 8 bases, with 11 bases separating them. The CDR3 is 11 residues long. From germline, CDR1 is LNHDA and CDR2 SQIVND (reference sequence). CDR3 region: CASSWGDEQFF. CDR3 sequence (DNA): TGTGCCAGCTCATGGGGGGATGAGCAGTTCTTC.

The rearrangement links TRBV15 to TRBJ2-5; 9 bases match TRBD1. V shed 1 base and J 3 bases; nucleotides not matched to a gene: 6. The CDR3 spans 16 residues. The germline gives CDR1 LNHNV, CDR2 YYDKDF (reference sequence). CDR3 protein: CATSRGGDRVEETQYF. DNA for the CDR3: TGTGCCACCAGCAGAGGGGGGGACAGGGTAGAAGAGACCCAGTACTTC. The variable domain in full, completed from reference TRBV15 and TRBJ2-5, reads DAMVIQNPRYQVTQFGKPVTLSCSQTLNHNVMYWYQQKSSQAPKLLFHYYDKDFNNEADTPDNFQSRRPNTSFCFLDIRSPGLGDTAMYLCATSRGGDRVEETQYFGPGTRLLVL.

This chain uses TRBV7-8 with TRBJ2-5, with D possibly being TRBD1 (5 bases). Germline V CDR1 and CDR2: SGHVS, FQNEAQ. The V end lost 2 bases, the J end lost 1 base, and 11 bases lay between the germline ends. CDR3 length: 15 amino acids. This CDR3 reads CASSLMIDSQETQYF. CDR3 coding DNA: TGTGCCAGCAGCTTAATGATAGACAGCCAAGAGACCCAGTACTTC.

The chain is built from TRBV7-2 and TRBJ2-7, with 9 bases aligning to TRBD2. The CDR3 covers 16 residues. The junction had 16 bases not matched to a gene; V was cut back by 8 bases and J by 5 bases. The germline CDR1 and CDR2 sequences are SGHTA and FQGNSA. The CDR3 DNA reads TGTGCCAGCCGGGGGTTGCGGGGGGGCTCGCGGGACGAGCAGTACTTC. It specifies CASRGLRGGSRDEQYF. Based on the CDR3 plus reference TRBV7-2 and TRBJ2-7, the full variable domain is GAGVSQSPSNKVTEKGKDVELRCDPISGHTALYWYRQSLGQGLEFLIYFQGNSAPDKSGLPSDRFSAERTGGSVSTLTIQRTQQEDSAVYLCASRGLRGGSRDEQYFGPGTRLTVT.

DNA for the CDR3: TGTGCCAGCAGCTCCGACAGGGGCGCTGAAGCTTTCTTT. This codes for CASSSDRGAEAFF. The V gene is TRBV5-4, the J gene TRBJ1-1, with TRBD1 matching 8 bases. From germline, CDR1 is SGHNT and CDR2 YYREEE (reference sequence). V shed 3 bases, J shed 6 bases, and the junction held 4 bases outside the gene matches. The CDR3 has 13 amino acids.

The chain links TRBV19 to TRBJ2-7, with 9 bases aligning to TRBD1. Germline V gives CDR1 LNHDA, CDR2 SQIVND (reference sequence). V lost 5 bases, J lost 4 bases, and 9 bases stayed unmatched. The CDR3 spans 15 residues. CDR3 loop: CASSSPGQGSYEQYF. The CDR3 nucleotides are TGTGCCAGTAGTTCCCCGGGACAGGGATCTTACGAGCAGTACTTC.

The V and J genes are TRBV5-1 and TRBJ2-3; 8 bases match TRBD1. Germline V CDR1 and CDR2: SGHRS, YFSETQ. The CDR3 has 15 amino acids. After removal of 1 base from V and 3 bases from J, the junction contained 4 bases not matched to a gene. CDR3 DNA sequence: TGCGCCAGCAGCTTGCAGGGGGCGCGGACAGATACGCAGTATTTT. Amino acids: CASSLQGARTDTQYF.

This clone has only one observation. This chain uses TRBV30 with TRBJ2-4; D possibly corresponds to TRBD1 (6 bases). Germline assignment: CDR1 GTSNPN and CDR2 SVGIG (reference sequence). V shed 4 bases and J shed 7 bases, with 23 bases lying between them. The CDR3 loop spans 16 amino acids. CDR3 loop: CAWTNEWGRSFNIQYF. The CDR3 DNA reads as TGTGCCTGGACTAATGAGTGGGGGCGAAGCTTTAACATTCAGTACTTC. Full variable domain (missing parts from reference TRBV30 and TRBJ2-4): SQTIHQWPATLVQPVGSPLSLECTVEGTSNPNLYWYRQAAGRGLQLLFYSVGIGQISSEVPQNLSASRPQDRQFILSSKKLLLSDSGFYLCAWTNEWGRSFNIQYFGAGTRLSVL.

The chain couples TRBV28 to TRBJ1-2, with D perhaps TRBD1 (6 bases). This CDR3 contains 13 residues. V lost 4 bases and J 8 bases, leaving 14 bases between the germline ends. Looked up from germline, CDR1 is MDHEN and CDR2 is SYDVKM. The chain's CDR3 is CASSYLQGQGYTF. In nucleotides, the CDR3 is TGTGCCAGCAGTTACTTACAGGGACAAGGCTACACCTTC.

The V gene is TRBV6-6, the J gene TRBJ2-7; 10 bases match TRBD1. This CDR3 region has 15 residues. Germline values: CDR1 MNHNY, CDR2 SVGAGI (reference sequence). The J segment lost 3 bases and the V segment lost 7 bases, leaving 9 bases of the junction unmatched. The CDR3 DNA reads as TGTGCCAGCATTCTAAAGGGACAGGGGCGCTACGAGCAGTACTTC. As protein: CASILKGQGRYEQYF.

This clone turned up a few times. This chain connects TRBV19 to TRBJ2-2; possibly TRBD2 for D (6 bases). Trimming removed 5 bases from V and 10 bases from J, with 23 bases in between. CDR1 and CDR2 from the germline V gene are LNHDA and SQIVND (reference sequence). The CDR3 contains 16 residues. The CDR3 is CASSGRLDAALEELFF. Here the CDR3 DNA reads TGTGCCAGTAGTGGCCGACTAGATGCGGCCTTGGAGGAGCTGTTTTTT.

This sequence joins TRBV6-5 and TRBJ2-2; the D gene is possibly TRBD1 (5 bases). This CDR3 comprises 11 residues. V lost 6 bases and J 8 bases, leaving 7 bases between the germline ends. CDR1 is MNHEY, CDR2 SVGAGI, per germline. The CDR3 DNA sequence: TGTGCCAGCAGCCAGGGAGGGGAGCTGTTTTTT. Its protein product is CASSQGGELFF.

This clone occurred once. The CDR3 bases are TGTGCCAGCAGTTTAACGACAGGGGTTCAGCCCCAGCATTTT. It codes for CASSLTTGVQPQHF. The rearrangement joins TRBV27 to TRBJ1-5; 8 nucleotides match TRBD1. The V gene end was trimmed by 2 bases and the J gene end by 6 bases; junction bases not matched to a gene: 3. Looked up from germline, CDR1 is MNHEY and CDR2 is SMNVEV (reference sequence). The CDR3 loop spans 14 amino acids.

Of note for this clone: One end of the junction fails to match germline, which may point to a read error. The genes are TRBV5-8 and TRBJ2-7; 11 bases map to TRBD2. The CDR3 totals 10 residues. Germline V gives CDR1 SGHTS, CDR2 YDEGEE. CDR3 sequence reads: CATLAGAAPF. The CDR3 nucleotides are TGTGCCACACTAGCGGGGGCAGCCCCCTTC.

In this sample, this clone turned up once. The chain has TRBV7-9 and TRBJ2-7; the D gene is possibly TRBD1 (6 bases). CDR1 is SEHNR and CDR2 is FQNEAQ in the germline V gene (reference sequence). The CDR3 has 16 amino acids. V was pared by 4 bases and J by 3 bases, with 19 bases between. The CDR3 spells CASSSRRQGYNYEQYF. CDR3 nucleotides: TGTGCCAGCAGCTCTAGGCGGCAGGGGTATAACTACGAGCAGTACTTC.

This clone was found a few times. This chain joins TRBV18 and TRBJ2-7; 7 bases are a match to TRBD2. CDR1 and CDR2 (germline): KGHSH, LQKENI. The CDR3 has 14 residues. Unmatched junction bases numbered 9, after V lost 5 bases and J lost 5 bases. CDR3 residues: CASSTGGLGHEQYF. The DNA of the CDR3 is TGTGCCAGCTCAACCGGGGGGTTAGGTCACGAGCAGTACTTC.

This sequence joins TRBV11-2 and TRBJ2-2, with 9 bases fitting TRBD1. V shed 5 bases, J shed 9 bases, and the junction held 7 bases outside the gene matches. CDR1 SGHAT and CDR2 FQNNGV come from the germline V gene. The CDR3 contains 14 residues. CDR3 sequence reads: CASSLGQGGWELFF. DNA of the CDR3: TGTGCCAGCAGCCTGGGACAGGGTGGGTGGGAGCTGTTTTTT.

The chain combines TRBV2 with TRBJ1-1; the D is unclear. Per the germline V gene, CDR1 is SNHLY and CDR2 is FYNNEI. V lost 3 bases and J 2 bases, leaving 10 bases between the germline ends. The CDR3 totals 14 residues. The CDR3 here is CASSESGLNTEAFF. DNA of the CDR3: TGTGCCAGCAGTGAGTCAGGCCTCAACACTGAAGCTTTCTTT.

This chain joins TRBV15 and TRBJ2-3, with TRBD1 matching 10 bases. V was pared by 1 base and J by 1 base, with 2 bases of the junction left unmatched. The CDR3 runs 16 residues. The germline gives CDR1 LNHNV, CDR2 YYDKDF (reference sequence). This CDR3 reads CATSRGQGAGTDTQYF. The CDR3 nucleotides are TGTGCCACCAGCAGAGGACAGGGGGCGGGCACAGATACGCAGTATTTT.

The chain links TRBV7-2 to TRBJ2-7; TRBD2 agrees at 7 bases. CDR3 size: 14 residues. V was clipped by 1 base and J by 4 bases; unmatched bases: 4. From germline, CDR1 is SGHTA and CDR2 FQGNSA. CDR3 amino acids: CASSLDPSGYEQYF. For the CDR3, the DNA is TGTGCCAGCAGCTTAGATCCTAGCGGTTACGAGCAGTACTTC.

The chain joins TRBV7-2 to TRBJ2-3; weak D call: TRBD2 (6 bases). The CDR3 is made up of 15 amino acids. Germline V gene sequence: CDR1 SGHTA, CDR2 FQGNSA. V was pared by 5 bases and J by 6 bases, with 18 bases between. Written as DNA, the CDR3 is TGTGCCAGCAGCCAAAGGGGACTCGGCGGGGATACGCAGTATTTT. Translation gives CASSQRGLGGDTQYF.

V and J are TRBV29-1 and TRBJ1-1, with D perhaps TRBD1 (5 bases). The germline CDR1 and CDR2 sequences are SQVTM and ANQGSEA. The CDR3 consists of 13 residues. V was clipped by 2 bases and J by 4 bases, with 11 bases between them. CDR3 sequence: CSVERGGGTEAFF. The CDR3 DNA reads as TGCAGCGTTGAAAGAGGCGGGGGCACTGAAGCTTTCTTT. The variable domain in full, with the rest retrieved from reference TRBV29-1 and TRBJ1-1, is SAVISQKPSRDICQRGTSLTIQCQVDSQVTMMFWYRQQPGQSLTLIATANQGSEATYESGFVIDKFPISRPNLTFSTLTVSNMSPEDSSIYLCSVERGGGTEAFFGQGTRLTVV.

The V call is TRBV11-2, the J call TRBJ1-2, with D maybe TRBD1 (6 bases). This CDR3 is 15 amino acids long. Per the germline V gene, CDR1 is SGHAT and CDR2 is FQNNGV. With 1 base removed from V and 5 bases from J, the gap between germline ends came to 14 bases. For the CDR3, the DNA is TGTGCCAGCAGCTTAGTCCGGGGGGCACAATATGGCTACACCTTC. Its protein product is CASSLVRGAQYGYTF.

The chain is built from TRBV11-2 and TRBJ1-1; D possibly corresponds to TRBD1 (6 bases). CDR1 is SGHAT and CDR2 is FQNNGV in the germline V gene. CDR3 length: 15 amino acids. V was shortened by 5 bases and J by 6 bases, with 19 bases between the two germline ends. CDR3 amino acids: CASSPWTDLDSEAFF. In nucleotides, the CDR3 is TGTGCCAGCAGCCCCTGGACAGATTTAGATTCTGAAGCTTTCTTT.

J is TRBJ1-5 and V is TRBV4-2; D possibly corresponds to TRBD1 (6 bases). V was cut by 3 bases and J by 3 bases, with 9 bases left in between. Germline V gene sequence: CDR1 LGHNA, CDR2 YNFKEQ. The CDR3 length is 14 residues. The CDR3, as DNA: TGTGCCAGCAGCCACAGGGGCGACAATCAGCCCCAGCATTTT. Translated: CASSHRGDNQPQHF.